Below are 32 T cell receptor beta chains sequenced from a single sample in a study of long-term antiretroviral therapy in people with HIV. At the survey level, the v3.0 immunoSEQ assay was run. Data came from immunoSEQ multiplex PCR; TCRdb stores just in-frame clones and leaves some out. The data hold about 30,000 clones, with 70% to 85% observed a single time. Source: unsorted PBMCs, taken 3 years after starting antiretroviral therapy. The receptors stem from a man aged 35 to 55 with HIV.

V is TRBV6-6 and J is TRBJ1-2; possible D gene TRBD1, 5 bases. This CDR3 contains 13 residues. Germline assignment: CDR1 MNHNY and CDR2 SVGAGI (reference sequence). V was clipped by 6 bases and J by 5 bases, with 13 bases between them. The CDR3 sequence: CASSPGTEYGYTF. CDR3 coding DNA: TGTGCCAGCAGCCCCGGGACTGAGTATGGCTACACCTTC.

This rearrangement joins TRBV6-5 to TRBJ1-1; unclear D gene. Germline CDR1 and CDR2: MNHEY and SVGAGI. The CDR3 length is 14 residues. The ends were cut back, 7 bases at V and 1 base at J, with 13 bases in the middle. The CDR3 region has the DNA TGTGCCAGCACCCAGATGGCAGGGAACACTGAAGCTTTCTTT. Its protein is CASTQMAGNTEAFF.

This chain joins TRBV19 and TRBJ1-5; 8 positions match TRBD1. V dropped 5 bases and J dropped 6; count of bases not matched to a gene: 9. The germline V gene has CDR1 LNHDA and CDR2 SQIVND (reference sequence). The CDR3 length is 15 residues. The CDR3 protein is CASSSPGRGLQPQHF. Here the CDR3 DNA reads TGTGCCAGTAGTTCCCCGGGCAGGGGGCTTCAGCCCCAGCATTTT. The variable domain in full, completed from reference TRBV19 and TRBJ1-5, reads DGGITQSPKYLFRKEGQNVTLSCEQNLNHDAMYWYRQDPGQGLRLIYYSQIVNDFQKGDIAEGYSVSREKKESFPLTVTSAQKNPTAFYLCASSSPGRGLQPQHFGDGTRLSIL.

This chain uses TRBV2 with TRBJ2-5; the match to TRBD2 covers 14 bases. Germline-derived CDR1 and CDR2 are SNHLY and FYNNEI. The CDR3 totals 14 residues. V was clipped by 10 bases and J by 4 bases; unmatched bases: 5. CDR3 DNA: TGTGCCACCTGGACTAGCGGGGGGCTAGAGACCCAGTACTTC. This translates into CATWTSGGLETQYF.

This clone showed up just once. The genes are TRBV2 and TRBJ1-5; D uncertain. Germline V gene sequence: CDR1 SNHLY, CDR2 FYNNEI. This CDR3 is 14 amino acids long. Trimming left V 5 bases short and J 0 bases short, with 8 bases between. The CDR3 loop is CASSRQYSNQPQHF. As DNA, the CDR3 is TGTGCCAGCAGTCGTCAGTATAGCAATCAGCCCCAGCATTTT.

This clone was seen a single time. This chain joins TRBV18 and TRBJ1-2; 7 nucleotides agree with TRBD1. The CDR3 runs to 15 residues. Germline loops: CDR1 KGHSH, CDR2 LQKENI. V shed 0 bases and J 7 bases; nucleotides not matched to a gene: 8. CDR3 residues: CASSPPTDREGGYTF. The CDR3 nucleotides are TGTGCCAGCTCACCACCCACTGACAGGGAGGGTGGCTACACCTTC. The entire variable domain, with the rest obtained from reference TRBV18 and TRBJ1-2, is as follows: NAGVMQNPRHLVRRRGQEARLRCSPMKGHSHVYWYRQLPEEGLKFMVYLQKENIIDESGMPKERFSAEFPKEGPSILRIQQVVRGDSAAYFCASSPPTDREGGYTFGSGTRLTVV.

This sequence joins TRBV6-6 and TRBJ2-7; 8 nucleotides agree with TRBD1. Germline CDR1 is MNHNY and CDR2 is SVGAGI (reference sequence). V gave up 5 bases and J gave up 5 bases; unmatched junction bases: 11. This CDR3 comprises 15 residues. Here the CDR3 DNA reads TGTGCCAGCAGTGGCGACTTGCAGGGGGCAAACGAGCAGTACTTC. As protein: CASSGDLQGANEQYF.

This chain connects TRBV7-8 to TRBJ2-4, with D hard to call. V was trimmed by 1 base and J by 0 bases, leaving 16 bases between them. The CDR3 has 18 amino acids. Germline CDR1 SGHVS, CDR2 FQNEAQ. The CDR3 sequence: CASSLEVGRMQAKNIQYF. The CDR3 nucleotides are TGTGCCAGCAGCTTAGAAGTAGGGCGAATGCAAGCCAAAAACATTCAGTACTTC.

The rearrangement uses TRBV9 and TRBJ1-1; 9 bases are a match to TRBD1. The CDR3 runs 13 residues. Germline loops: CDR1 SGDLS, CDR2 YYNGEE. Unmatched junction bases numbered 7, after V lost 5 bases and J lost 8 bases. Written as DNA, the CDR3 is TGTGCCAGCAGTCGGACGGACAGGGGAGAAGCTTTCTTT. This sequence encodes CASSRTDRGEAFF.

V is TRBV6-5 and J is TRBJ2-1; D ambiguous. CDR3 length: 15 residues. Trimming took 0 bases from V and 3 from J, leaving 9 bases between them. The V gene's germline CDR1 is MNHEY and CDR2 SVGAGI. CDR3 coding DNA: TGTGCCAGCAGTTACTCGGGATTCAGCTACAATGAGCAGTTCTTC. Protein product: CASSYSGFSYNEQFF.

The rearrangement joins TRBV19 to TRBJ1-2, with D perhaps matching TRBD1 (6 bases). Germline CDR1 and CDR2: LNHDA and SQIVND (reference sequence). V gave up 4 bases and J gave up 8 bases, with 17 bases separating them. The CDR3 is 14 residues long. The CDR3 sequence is CASSRGQGFLGYTF. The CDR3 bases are TGTGCCAGTAGTAGGGGGCAGGGCTTTTTAGGCTACACCTTC.

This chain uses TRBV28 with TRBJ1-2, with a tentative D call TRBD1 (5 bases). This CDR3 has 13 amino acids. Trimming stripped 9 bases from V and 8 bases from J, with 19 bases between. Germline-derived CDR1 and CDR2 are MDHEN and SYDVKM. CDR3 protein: CASIGGGRGGYTF. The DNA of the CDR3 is TGTGCCAGTATAGGCGGGGGGAGGGGCGGCTACACCTTC.

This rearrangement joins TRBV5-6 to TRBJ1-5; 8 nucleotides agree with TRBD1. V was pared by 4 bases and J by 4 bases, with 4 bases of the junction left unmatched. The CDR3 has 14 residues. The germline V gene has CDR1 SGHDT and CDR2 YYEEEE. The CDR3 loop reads CASSLGTGNQPQHF. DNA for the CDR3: TGTGCCAGCAGCCTCGGGACAGGTAATCAGCCCCAGCATTTT.

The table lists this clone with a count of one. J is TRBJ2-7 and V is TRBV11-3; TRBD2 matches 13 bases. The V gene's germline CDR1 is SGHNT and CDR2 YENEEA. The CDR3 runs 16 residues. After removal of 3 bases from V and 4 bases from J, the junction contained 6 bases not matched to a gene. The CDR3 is CASSLEGTSGTYEQYF. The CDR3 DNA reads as TGTGCCAGCAGCTTGGAGGGGACTAGCGGGACGTACGAGCAGTACTTC.

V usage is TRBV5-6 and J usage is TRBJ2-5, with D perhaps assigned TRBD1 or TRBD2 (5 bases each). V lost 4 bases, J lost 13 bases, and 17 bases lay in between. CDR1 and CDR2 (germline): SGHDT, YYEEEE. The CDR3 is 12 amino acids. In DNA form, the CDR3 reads TGTGCCAGCAGCGAGTTACCGGGACGCCCGTACTTC. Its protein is CASSELPGRPYF.

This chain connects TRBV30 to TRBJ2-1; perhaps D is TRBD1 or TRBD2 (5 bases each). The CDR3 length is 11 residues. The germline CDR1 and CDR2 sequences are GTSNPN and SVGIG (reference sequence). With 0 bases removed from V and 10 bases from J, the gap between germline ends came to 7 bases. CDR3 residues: CAWSVRGEQFF. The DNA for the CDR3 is TGTGCCTGGAGTGTACGGGGCGAGCAGTTCTTC. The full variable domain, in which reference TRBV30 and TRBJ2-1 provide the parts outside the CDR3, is SQTIHQWPATLVQPVGSPLSLECTVEGTSNPNLYWYRQAAGRGLQLLFYSVGIGQISSEVPQNLSASRPQDRQFILSSKKLLLSDSGFYLCAWSVRGEQFFGPGTRLTVL.

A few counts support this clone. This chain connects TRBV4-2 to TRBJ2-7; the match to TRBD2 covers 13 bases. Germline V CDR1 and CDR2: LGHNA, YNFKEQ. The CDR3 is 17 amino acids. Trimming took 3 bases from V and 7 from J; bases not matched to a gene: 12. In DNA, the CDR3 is TGTGCCAGCAGCCAGGCTATAACTAGCGGGGGGGCTGGAGAGCAGTACTTC. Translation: CASSQAITSGGAGEQYF.

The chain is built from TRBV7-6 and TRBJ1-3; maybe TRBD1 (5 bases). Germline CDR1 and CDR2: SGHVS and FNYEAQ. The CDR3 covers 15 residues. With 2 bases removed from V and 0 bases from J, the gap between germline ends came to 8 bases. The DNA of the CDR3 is TGTGCCAGCAGCTTATGGGGCGGCTCTGGAAACACCATATATTTT. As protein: CASSLWGGSGNTIYF.

The CDR3 is CASRWDNNQPQHF. The CDR3 DNA is TGTGCCAGCAGATGGGACAACAATCAGCCCCAGCATTTT. This chain uses TRBV2 with TRBJ1-5; D is possibly TRBD1 (6 bases). This CDR3 has 13 residues. V was shortened by 6 bases and J by 3 bases, with 9 bases between the two germline ends. Germline V gives CDR1 SNHLY, CDR2 FYNNEI.

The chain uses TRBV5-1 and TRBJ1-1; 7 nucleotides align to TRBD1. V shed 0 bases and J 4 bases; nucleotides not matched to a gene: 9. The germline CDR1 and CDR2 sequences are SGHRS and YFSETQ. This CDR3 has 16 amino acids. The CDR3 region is CASSLGQGIVGTEAFF. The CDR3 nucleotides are TGCGCCAGCAGCTTGGGACAGGGAATTGTGGGCACTGAAGCTTTCTTT.

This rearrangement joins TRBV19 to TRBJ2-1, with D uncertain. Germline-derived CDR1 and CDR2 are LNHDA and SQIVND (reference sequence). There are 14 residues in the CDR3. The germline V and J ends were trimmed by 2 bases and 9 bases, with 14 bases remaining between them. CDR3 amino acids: CASSIISTVGEQFF. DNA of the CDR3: TGTGCCAGTAGTATAATATCGACCGTCGGTGAGCAGTTCTTC.

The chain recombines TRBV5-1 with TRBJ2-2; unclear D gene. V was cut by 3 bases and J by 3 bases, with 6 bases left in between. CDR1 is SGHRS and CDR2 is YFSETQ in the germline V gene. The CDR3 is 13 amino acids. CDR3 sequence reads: CASSWADTGELFF. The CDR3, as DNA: TGCGCCAGCAGCTGGGCGGACACCGGGGAGCTGTTTTTT.

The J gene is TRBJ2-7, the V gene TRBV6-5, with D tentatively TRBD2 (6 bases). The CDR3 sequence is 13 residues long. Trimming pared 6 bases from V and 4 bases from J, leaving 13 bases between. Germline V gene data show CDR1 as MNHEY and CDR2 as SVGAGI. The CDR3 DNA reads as TGTGCCAGCAGCTCCGGGACTGGATACGAGCAGTACTTC. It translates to CASSSGTGYEQYF.

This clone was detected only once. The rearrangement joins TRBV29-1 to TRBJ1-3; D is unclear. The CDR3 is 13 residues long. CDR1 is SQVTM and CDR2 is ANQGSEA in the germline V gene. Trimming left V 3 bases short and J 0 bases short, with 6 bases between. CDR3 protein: CSVEEGSGNTIYF. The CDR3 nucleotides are TGCAGCGTTGAGGAAGGCTCTGGAAACACCATATATTTT.

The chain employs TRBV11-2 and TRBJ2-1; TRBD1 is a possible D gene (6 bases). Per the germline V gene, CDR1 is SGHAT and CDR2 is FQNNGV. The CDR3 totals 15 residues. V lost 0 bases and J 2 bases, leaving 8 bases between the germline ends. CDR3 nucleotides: TGTGCCAGCAGCTTAGACAGGGGTGCCTACAATGAGCAGTTCTTC. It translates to CASSLDRGAYNEQFF. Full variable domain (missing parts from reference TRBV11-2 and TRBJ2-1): EAGVAQSPRYKIIEKRQSVAFWCNPISGHATLYWYQQILGQGPKLLIQFQNNGVVDDSQLPKDRFSAERLKGVDSTLKIQPAKLEDSAVYLCASSLDRGAYNEQFFGPGTRLTVL.

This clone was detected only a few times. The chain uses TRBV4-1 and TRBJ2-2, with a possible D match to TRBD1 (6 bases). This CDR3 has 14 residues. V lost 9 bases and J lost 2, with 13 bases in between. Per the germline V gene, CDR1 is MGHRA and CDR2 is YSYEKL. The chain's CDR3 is CASRPGHNTGELFF. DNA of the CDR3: TGCGCCAGTCGTCCGGGACATAACACCGGGGAGCTGTTTTTT.

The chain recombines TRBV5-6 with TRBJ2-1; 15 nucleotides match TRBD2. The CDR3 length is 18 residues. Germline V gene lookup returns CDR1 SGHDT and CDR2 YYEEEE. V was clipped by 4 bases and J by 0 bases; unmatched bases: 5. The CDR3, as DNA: TGTGCCAGCAGCCTCGGGACTAGCGGGAGGATCTCCTACAATGAGCAGTTCTTC. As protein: CASSLGTSGRISYNEQFF.

In DNA, the CDR3 is TGTGCCAGCAGTGAAAGGGGACAGCGCACCGGGGAGCTGTTTTTT. This codes for CASSERGQRTGELFF. The V gene is TRBV25-1, the J gene TRBJ2-2; 7 nucleotides match TRBD1. The germline gives CDR1 MGHDK, CDR2 SYGVNS. The CDR3 sequence is 15 residues long. With V trimmed by 2 bases and J by 4 bases, 4 bases remained unmatched. The whole variable domain, remainder taken from reference TRBV25-1 and TRBJ2-2, is EADIYQTPRYLVIGTGKKITLECSQTMGHDKMYWYQQDPGMELHLIHYSYGVNSTEKGDLSSESTVSRIRTEHFPLTLESARPSHTSQYLCASSERGQRTGELFFGEGSRLTVL.

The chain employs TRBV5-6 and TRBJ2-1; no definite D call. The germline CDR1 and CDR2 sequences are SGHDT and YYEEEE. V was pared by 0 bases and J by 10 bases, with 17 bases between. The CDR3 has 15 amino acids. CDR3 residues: CASSLVPAGVGEQFF. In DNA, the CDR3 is TGTGCCAGCAGCTTGGTCCCCGCAGGAGTTGGAGAGCAGTTCTTC. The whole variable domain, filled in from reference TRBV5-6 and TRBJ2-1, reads DAGVTQSPTHLIKTRGQQVTLRCSPKSGHDTVSWYQQALGQGPQFIFQYYEEEERQRGNFPDRFSGHQFPNYSSELNVNALLLGDSALYLCASSLVPAGVGEQFFGPGTRLTVL.

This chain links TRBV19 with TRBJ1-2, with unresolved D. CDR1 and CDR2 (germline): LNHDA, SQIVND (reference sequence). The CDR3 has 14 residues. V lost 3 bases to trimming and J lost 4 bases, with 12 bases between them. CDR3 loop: CASSMAERSYGYTF. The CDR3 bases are TGTGCCAGTAGTATGGCAGAACGAAGCTATGGCTACACCTTC.

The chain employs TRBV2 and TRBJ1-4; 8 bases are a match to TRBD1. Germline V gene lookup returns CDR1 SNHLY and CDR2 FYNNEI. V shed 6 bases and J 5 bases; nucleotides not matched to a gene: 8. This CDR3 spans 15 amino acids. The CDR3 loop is CASRGGTGGNEKLFF. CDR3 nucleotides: TGTGCCAGCAGGGGGGGGACAGGAGGAAATGAAAAACTGTTTTTT.

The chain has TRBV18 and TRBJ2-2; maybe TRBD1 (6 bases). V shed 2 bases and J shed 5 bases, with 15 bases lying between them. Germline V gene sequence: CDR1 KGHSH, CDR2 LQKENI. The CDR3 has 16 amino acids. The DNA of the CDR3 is TGTGCCAGCTCACCAAGTATACAGGGTCCGACCGGGGAGCTGTTTTTT. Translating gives CASSPSIQGPTGELFF.